The TCR beta chain under discussion was sequenced for a study of blood T cell repertoires in COVID-19. Study-level background: Acute and convalescent COVID-19 samples came from the United States, Italy and Spain.

Assay: immunoSEQ multiplex PCR; the TCRdb copy retains only in-frame clones and omits some. The table has about 38,000 clones, around 87% seen once. There are 13 residues in the CDR3. Germline V gives CDR1 ENHRY, CDR2 SYGVKD. The V end lost 3 bases, the J end lost 3 bases, and 6 bases lay between the germline ends. The chain carries TRBV10-3 and TRBJ2-1; weak D call: TRBD1 (5 bases). Sequencing used peripheral blood. The TCR was taken from a man in his fifties with active or convalescent COVID-19. The CDR3 region is CAISEGDYNEQFF. CDR3 in DNA: TGTGCCATCAGTGAAGGGGACTACAATGAGCAGTTCTTC.